A selection of T cell receptor beta chains follows, all from one sample in a study of shared clonotypes between healthy human individuals. TCRdb's table, derived via immunoSEQ multiplex PCR, lists solely in-frame clones and lacks some. The sample includes hundreds of thousands of clones, approximately 79% seen only once; the top ten take less than 2%. Material: memory CD4+ T cells sorted from blood. The receptors here all came from a woman aged 30 to 39 in good health. The CDR3 runs from the conserved cysteine through the conserved F or W. D genes are given only for firm matches. Only part of the rows carry a size: once, few, many, or a class if the clone is expanded.

J | V | D | size | DNA | CDR3
TRBJ1-3 | TRBV5-1 | . | . | TGCGCCAGCAGCTTGGGGACTCAAGGAAACACCATATATTTT | CASSLGTQGNTIYF
TRBJ2-3 | TRBV14 | TRBD2 | . | TGTGCCAGCAGCCAAGATCGAATAGCGGGAGGGGATACGCAGTATTTT | CASSQDRIAGGDTQYF
TRBJ2-5 | TRBV19 | . | few | TGTGCCAGTAGTATGGCAACGGGCGGGAAAGAGACCCAGTACTTC | CASSMATGGKETQYF
TRBJ2-1 | TRBV14 | TRBD2 | few | TGTGCCAGCAGCCAACTAGCGGGAGGGGCGTATGAGCAGTTCTTC | CASSQLAGGAYEQFF
TRBJ2-3 | TRBV28 | . | . | TGTGCCAGCAGTTTAATAGCTAGCACAGATACGCAGTATTTT | CASSLIASTDTQYF
TRBJ2-4 | TRBV2 | TRBD1 | once | TGTGCCAGCAGTGAAGCCCACACCAGGGGGGCCAAAAACATTCAGTACTTC | CASSEAHTRGAKNIQYF
TRBJ1-1 | TRBV28 | TRBD1 | . | TGTGCCAGCAGAACAGGGGGCCGCGTACTAGAAGCTTTCTTT | CASRTGGRVLEAFF
TRBJ1-5 | TRBV6-1 | TRBD1 | . | TGTGCCAGCAGTGGTACAGGGGGTCAGCCCCAGCATTTT | CASSGTGGQPQHF
TRBJ2-7 | TRBV19 | . | once | TGTGCCAGTAGTAAAGACGGAGCCTACGAGCAGTACTTC | CASSKDGAYEQYF
TRBJ2-3 | TRBV11-2 | . | . | TGTGCCAGCAGCTTAGATTCGGAGGGATTGAGCACAGATACGCAGTATTTT | CASSLDSEGLSTDTQYF
TRBJ1-1 | TRBV2 | TRBD1 | . | TGTGCCAGCATTACGACAGGGGGAGGCACTGAAGCTTTCTTT | CASITTGGGTEAFF
TRBJ1-1 | TRBV5-5 | . | . | TGTGCCAGCAGCCAGACAGTTAGGAACACTGAAGCTTTCTTT | CASSQTVRNTEAFF
TRBJ1-1 | TRBV25-1 | TRBD1 | . | TGTGCCAGCAGTGAAGGGGACAGGGGGTCTGAAGCTTTCTTT | CASSEGDRGSEAFF
TRBJ1-1 | TRBV5-4 | . | . | TGTGCCAGCAGCTTGGCCTTAGGACCCCCGGGCGACACTGAAGCTTTCTTT | CASSLALGPPGDTEAFF
TRBJ2-6 | TRBV28 | . | few | TGTGCCAGCAGTCTAGACTCTCAGGGGCGTGGGGCCAACGTCCTGACTTTC | CASSLDSQGRGANVLTF
TRBJ1-5 | TRBV4-2 | . | few | TGTGCCAGCAGCCAAGATACCGATCAGCCCCAGCATTTT | CASSQDTDQPQHF
TRBJ2-7 | TRBV15 | TRBD2 | few | TGTGCCACCAGCAGAGATTACGGGACTAGCGGGGACGAGCAGTACTTC | CATSRDYGTSGDEQYF
TRBJ2-5 | TRBV19 | . | . | TGTGCCAGTAGTATGGGACACAGGGAAGAGACCCAGTACTTC | CASSMGHREETQYF
TRBJ2-7 | TRBV6-1 | . | . | TGTGCCAGTGGGGGGTATCCTTCCTACGAGCAGTACTTC | CASGGYPSYEQYF
TRBJ2-7 | TRBV28 | . | . | TGTGCCAGCAGTTTCTGGGTGAAGGCGGGGCGCGAGCAGTACTTC | CASSFWVKAGREQYF
TRBJ1-2 | TRBV28 | . | . | TGTGCCAGCAGCGCCCAGTTGACTAGATATGGCTACACCTTC | CASSAQLTRYGYTF
TRBJ2-7 | TRBV14 | . | many | TGTGCCAGCAGCCAAACCGGGACTTCGCTACTTAAGTACTTC | CASSQTGTSLLKYF
TRBJ2-1 | TRBV7-3 | . | . | TGTGCCAGCAGCTTAGGCGGCGGGATCGACAATGAGCAGTTCTTC | CASSLGGGIDNEQFF
TRBJ2-7 | TRBV28 | . | few | TGTGCCAGCAGTCCCGACAGTCGCTACGAGCAGTACTTC | CASSPDSRYEQYF
TRBJ2-2 | TRBV12-5 | . | . | TGTGCTAGTGGTTTGGTACTGGGACTAGGGGGCCGGGACGGGGAGCTGTTTTTT | CASGLVLGLGGRDGELFF
TRBJ2-2 | TRBV7-3 | TRBD1 | . | TGTGCCAGCAGCAAAGACGGGACAGGGAACACCGGGGAGCTGTTTTTT | CASSKDGTGNTGELFF
TRBJ2-1 | TRBV30 | TRBD2 | . | TGTGCCTGGAGTGTACGTGGCCTTATCGGACTAGCGGCCTACAATGAGCAGTTCTTC | CAWSVRGLIGLAAYNEQFF
TRBJ1-2 | TRBV5-1 | TRBD1 | . | TGCGCCAGCAGCTTGGCCACAGGGGGAGGTACCGGCTACACCTTC | CASSLATGGGTGYTF
TRBJ2-1 | TRBV2 | . | . | TGTGCCAGCAGTGAACTAGTGTGGGGCAATGAGCAGTTCTTC | CASSELVWGNEQFF